This record looks at one TCR beta chain sequence and its context. CAS ≥3, NOSPECS ≥4, moderate-to-severe activity and duration under 3 months marked donors with ophthalmopathy. PBMCs were density-gradient isolated from around 9.2 ml fresh blood. RNA transcripts were the template, and TCR beta CDR3 regions were amplified from them. In the first round, RT-PCR was carried out with HTBI primers, and a multiplex PCR formed the second round. A single record per CDR3 protein comes from TCRdb applying MiXCR to the multiplex PCR reads. The data hold hundreds of thousands of distinct CDR3 sequences, with approximately 39% observed a single time. This sample was taken from a study of Graves' ophthalmopathy and Graves' hyperthyroidism. On the study more broadly: At the time of initial diagnosis and before any treatment, peripheral blood was collected.

This CDR3 is built from 14 residues. The germline V gene encodes CDR1 ENHRY and CDR2 SYGVKD. V lost 7 bases and J 0 bases, leaving 10 bases between the germline ends. The sequencing input was peripheral blood. The TCR originated in an adult man with Graves' ophthalmopathy. V is TRBV10-3 and J is TRBJ1-3; no definite D call. CDR3 nucleotide sequence: TGTGCCATCATGGAAGGAAACTCTGGAAACACCATATATTTT. Translating it yields CAIMEGNSGNTIYF.